The 20 T cell receptor beta chains presented below share a single source sample, sequenced in a study of blood T cells in healthy people across ages. For the second PCR, which ran for roughly 7 to 11 cycles, a sample-barcoded 5' primer and a J-beta primer mix were used. From the 5' RACE reads, TCRdb called clonotypes with MiXCR, one entry per CDR3 protein. The sample lists around 900,000 distinct CDR3 sequences, about 28% seen once, with 17% in the top ten. Specimen: blood. The receptors were sampled from an elderly woman in good health.

The rearrangement joins TRBV3-1 to TRBJ1-1, with 7 bases aligning to TRBD1. The length of the CDR3 is 13 residues. The J segment lost 7 bases and the V segment lost 2 bases, leaving 4 bases of the junction unmatched. Germline assignment: CDR1 LGHDT and CDR2 YNNKEL (reference sequence). The CDR3 spells CASSQRTGSEAFF. The CDR3, as DNA: TGTGCCAGCAGCCAACGGACAGGAAGTGAAGCTTTCTTT. Supplemented by reference TRBV3-1 and TRBJ1-1, the full variable domain reads DTAVSQTPKYLVTQMGNDKSIKCEQNLGHDTMYWYKQDSKKFLKIMFSYNNKELIINETVPNRFSPKSPDKAHLNLHINSLELGDSAVYFCASSQRTGSEAFFGQGTRLTVV.

This clonotype showed up many times. This chain joins TRBV2 and TRBJ2-1; 12 bases fit TRBD1. Germline V lookup: CDR1 SNHLY, CDR2 FYNNEI. CDR3 length: 15 amino acids. V dropped 5 bases and J dropped 7; count of bases not matched to a gene: 6. The CDR3 region is CASSWDRGLKNEQFF. The CDR3 DNA follows: TGTGCCAGCAGTTGGGACAGGGGGCTGAAGAATGAGCAGTTCTTC.

For this clonotype: This may be a read error, as it is one base from a much larger clone. This chain uses TRBV3-1 with TRBJ2-3; D is perhaps TRBD2 (5 bases). Germline assignment: CDR1 LGHDT and CDR2 YNNKEL (reference sequence). CDR3 length equals 15 residues. CDR3 residues: CVSSQVRVNTDTQYF. DNA of the CDR3: TGTGTCAGCAGCCAAGTGAGGGTAAACACAGATACGCAGTATTTT.

This clonotype has a count of ten or more. This chain joins TRBV6-5 and TRBJ2-7; a possible D gene is TRBD1 (6 bases). The CDR3 covers 15 residues. V gave up 6 bases and J gave up 0 bases, with 15 bases separating them. Germline V gene lookup returns CDR1 MNHEY and CDR2 SVGAGI. For the CDR3, the DNA is TGTGCCAGCAGCCGCCCCCAGGGGCACTCCTACGAGCAGTACTTC. Its translation is CASSRPQGHSYEQYF.

This clonotype showed up many times. This chain uses TRBV11-2 with TRBJ1-2; 8 bases match TRBD1. The V gene end was trimmed by 1 base and the J gene end by 0 bases; junction bases not matched to a gene: 4. The CDR3 loop spans 16 amino acids. CDR1 is SGHAT and CDR2 is FQNNGV in the germline V gene. In nucleotides, the CDR3 is TGTGCCAGCAGCTTAGGACGACAGGGGACTAACTATGGCTACACCTTC. Its translation is CASSLGRQGTNYGYTF. The full variable domain, with the rest looked up from reference TRBV11-2 and TRBJ1-2, is EAGVAQSPRYKIIEKRQSVAFWCNPISGHATLYWYQQILGQGPKLLIQFQNNGVVDDSQLPKDRFSAERLKGVDSTLKIQPAKLEDSAVYLCASSLGRQGTNYGYTFGSGTRLTVV.

In this sample, this clonotype turned up many times. The CDR3 is CASSYSFDRPNYGYTF. The CDR3 DNA reads TGTGCCAGCAGTTACTCCTTTGACAGGCCCAACTATGGCTACACCTTC. The chain carries TRBV6-5 and TRBJ1-2, with D perhaps matching TRBD1 (6 bases). Trimming left V 0 bases short and J 2 bases short, with 13 bases between. The CDR3 sequence is 16 residues long. CDR1 is MNHEY and CDR2 is SVGAGI in the germline V gene.

Concerning this clonotype: Given a much more abundant clone one base away, this may be a read error. The chain uses TRBV12-3 or TRBV12-4 and TRBJ1-1, with a possible D match to TRBD1 (6 bases). CDR3 length equals 14 residues. Trimming cost V 6 bases and J 6 bases, with 17 bases left between them. The CDR3 spells CASRSTGIWAEAFF. The CDR3 DNA is TGTGCCAGCAGGTCAACAGGGATTTGGGCTGAAGCTTTCTTT.

This clonotype was recorded at least ten times. The chain links TRBV12-3 or TRBV12-4 to TRBJ2-1, with TRBD2 matching 12 bases. V lost 3 bases to trimming and J lost 3 bases; unmatched junction nucleotides: 9. The CDR3 covers 18 residues. In nucleotides, the CDR3 is TGTGCCAGCAGTTTCCGACTAGCGGGGGCCCAATACTACAATGAGCAGTTCTTC. Amino acids: CASSFRLAGAQYYNEQFF.

Notes on this clonotype: Just one base apart from a much larger clone, this may be a read error. CDR3 in amino acids: CATSDPPGDRGYNEQYF. In DNA form, the CDR3 reads TGTGCCACCAGTGATCCCCCGGGGGACAGGGGTTACAATGAGCAGTACTTC. The V and J genes are TRBV24-1 and TRBJ2-5, with 10 bases matching TRBD1. Germline V gene lookup returns CDR1 KGHDR and CDR2 SFDVKD. The CDR3 runs to 17 residues. V trimming: 3 bases; J trimming: 11 bases; junction bases outside the gene matches: 17.

This clonotype was observed once. V gene TRBV6-1 combines with J gene TRBJ2-2; 7 bases are a match to TRBD2. The CDR3 runs to 14 residues. CDR1 and CDR2 (germline): MNHNS, SASEGT. V was clipped by 1 base and J by 16 bases; unmatched bases: 12. CDR3 residues: CASSEEFVGRSEFF. The CDR3 DNA reads TGTGCCAGCAGTGAAGAGTTTGTCGGGAGGAGTGAGTTTTTT.

This clonotype has only one observation. Just one base apart from a much larger clone, this may be a read error. This chain uses TRBV12-3 or TRBV12-4 with TRBJ2-3, with TRBD1 matching 9 bases. The CDR3 sequence is 15 residues long. The CDR3 DNA reads TGTGCCAGCAGTCGGGACAGGGTAGGCACAGATATGCAGTATTTT. It codes for CASSRDRVGTDMQYF.

This clonotype was detected ten times or more. The V and J genes are TRBV7-2 and TRBJ2-7; D not certain. V lost 5 bases and J lost 4, with 12 bases in between. From germline, CDR1 is SGHTA and CDR2 FQGNSA. This CDR3 spans 13 amino acids. CDR3 in DNA: TGTGCCAGCAGCCCCCATAGTCCATACGAGCAGTACTTC. Protein: CASSPHSPYEQYF.

V usage is TRBV7-2 and J usage is TRBJ2-1; tentative D call: TRBD2 (6 bases). This CDR3 is built from 13 residues. V was clipped by 6 bases and J by 9 bases, with 15 bases between them. Germline V gene data show CDR1 as SGHTA and CDR2 as FQGNSA. Here the CDR3 DNA reads TGTGCCAGCAGAGAGAGACTAGTCTCTGAGCAGTTCTTC. Encoded protein: CASRERLVSEQFF.

The chain links TRBV11-2 to TRBJ1-4, with D maybe TRBD1 (5 bases). This CDR3 comprises 14 residues. Germline V CDR1 and CDR2: SGHAT, FQNNGV. Trimming removed 4 bases at V and 8 bases at J, with 14 bases between. The chain's CDR3 is CASSSNRFGEKLFF. The CDR3 bases are TGTGCCAGCAGCTCGAACAGGTTCGGGGAAAAACTGTTTTTT.

The genes are TRBV29-1 and TRBJ2-3, with TRBD2 identical over 13 bases. The CDR3 is made up of 13 amino acids. With 6 bases clipped from V and 4 bases from J, the junction kept 1 base outside the gene matches. The germline gives CDR1 SQVTM, CDR2 ANQGSEA. The DNA for the CDR3 is TGCAGCGTCGGACTAGCGGGAGCAGATACGCAGTATTTT. Protein: CSVGLAGADTQYF.

This clonotype was recorded many times. The chain uses TRBV15 and TRBJ2-3, with D hard to call. V lost 5 bases, J lost 1 base, and 10 bases lay in between. The germline CDR1 and CDR2 sequences are LNHNV and YYDKDF (reference sequence). The CDR3 extends over 14 amino acids. CDR3 amino acids: CATSALRGTDTQYF. Here the CDR3 DNA reads TGTGCCACCAGCGCCCTTCGGGGCACAGATACGCAGTATTTT. Together with reference TRBV15 and TRBJ2-3, the CDR3 gives the full variable domain: DAMVIQNPRYQVTQFGKPVTLSCSQTLNHNVMYWYQQKSSQAPKLLFHYYDKDFNNEADTPDNFQSRRPNTSFCFLDIRSPGLGDTAMYLCATSALRGTDTQYFGPGTRLTVL.

This clonotype showed up just a few times. The chain couples TRBV5-5 to TRBJ1-2, with D perhaps TRBD1 (6 bases). Trimming took off 4 bases at V and 7 bases at J, with 20 bases between the two ends. The CDR3 is 15 amino acids. CDR1 is SGHKS and CDR2 is YYEKEE in the germline V gene (reference sequence). The CDR3 DNA reads as TGTGCCAGCAGCCCAGAGACAGGTAGCTTTGGTGGCTACACCTTC. Its translation is CASSPETGSFGGYTF.

In this sample, this clonotype turned up a few times. The CDR3 sequence: CASSKAVGTVEDTQYF. CDR3 nucleotide sequence: TGTGCCAGCAGCAAAGCGGTTGGGACAGTGGAAGATACGCAGTATTTT. The chain carries TRBV21-1 and TRBJ2-3; TRBD1 was called by the table and not checked on the DNA. TRBV21-1 corresponds to a pseudogene. The CDR3 runs 16 residues.

The sample holds many counts of this clonotype. This chain joins TRBV11-2 and TRBJ2-5; TRBD1 aligns across 7 bases. This CDR3 contains 14 residues. Germline trimming cut 6 bases from V and 3 bases from J; bases unmatched to any gene: 7. Germline loops: CDR1 SGHAT, CDR2 FQNNGV. CDR3 loop: CASSIDRVKETQYF. Written as DNA, the CDR3 is TGTGCCAGCAGTATCGACAGGGTTAAAGAGACCCAGTACTTC.

The J gene is TRBJ2-5, the V gene TRBV5-6, with D perhaps TRBD2 (6 bases). Germline CDR1 is SGHDT and CDR2 is YYEEEE. This CDR3 spans 15 amino acids. V was cut by 4 bases and J by 0 bases, with 13 bases left in between. CDR3 nucleotide sequence: TGTGCCAGCAGCCGCGGGACGGAATACCAAGAGACCCAGTACTTC. Its protein product is CASSRGTEYQETQYF. The whole variable domain, filled in from reference TRBV5-6 and TRBJ2-5, reads DAGVTQSPTHLIKTRGQQVTLRCSPKSGHDTVSWYQQALGQGPQFIFQYYEEEERQRGNFPDRFSGHQFPNYSSELNVNALLLGDSALYLCASSRGTEYQETQYFGPGTRLLVL.